These 16 T cell receptor beta chains came from one sample sequenced in a study of blood T cell repertoires in COVID-19. The repertoire was sequenced with immunoSEQ multiplex PCR; TCRdb's copy has only in-frame clones and lacks some. The table shows around 140,000 clones, with around nine tenths occurring only once. Input material: peripheral blood. Receptors originate from a man in his fifties or sixties with active or convalescent COVID-19.

This clone was picked up a small number of times. The chain recombines TRBV7-2 with TRBJ1-5; maybe TRBD1 (5 bases). Germline V gene lookup returns CDR1 SGHTA and CDR2 FQGNSA. This CDR3 has 16 amino acids. V was shortened by 1 base and J by 5 bases, with 15 bases between the two germline ends. CDR3 sequence reads: CASSLEGSTEYQPQHF. DNA of the CDR3: TGTGCCAGCAGCTTAGAAGGGTCGACAGAGTATCAGCCCCAGCATTTT.

The V call is TRBV5-6, the J call TRBJ2-7; D perhaps matches TRBD1 (6 bases). The germline V and J ends were trimmed by 4 bases and 2 bases, with 10 bases remaining between them. In germline, CDR1 is SGHDT, CDR2 YYEEEE. CDR3 length equals 13 residues. In DNA form, the CDR3 reads TGTGCCAGCAGCAACAGGGCTACCTACGAGCAGTACTTC. As protein: CASSNRATYEQYF.

V and J are TRBV6-5 and TRBJ2-2, with a possible D match to TRBD2 (5 bases). The V gene lost 0 bases and the J gene lost 5 bases, with 7 bases spanning the gap. In germline, CDR1 is MNHEY, CDR2 SVGAGI. CDR3 size: 14 residues. CDR3 region: CASSYSRATGELFF. The CDR3 DNA sequence: TGTGCCAGCAGTTACTCGAGGGCTACCGGGGAGCTGTTTTTT.

In nucleotides, the CDR3 is TGTGCCAGCTCACGGATGACAGGGGCGAAAGAGACCCAGTACTTC. It translates to CASSRMTGAKETQYF. This chain links TRBV18 with TRBJ2-5; TRBD1 aligns across 8 bases. The CDR3 loop spans 15 amino acids. Germline V gene data show CDR1 as KGHSH and CDR2 as LQKENI. V lost 4 bases to trimming and J lost 3 bases; unmatched junction nucleotides: 7.

This clone came up once. The rearrangement links TRBV20-1 to TRBJ1-1; D gene ambiguous. The V end was cut by 8 bases, the J end by 4 bases, with 8 bases between. CDR1 DFQATT and CDR2 SNEGSKA come from the germline V gene (reference sequence). The CDR3 runs 10 residues. DNA for the CDR3: TGCAGTCATGTTAGCACTGAAGCTTTCTTT. Its protein product is CSHVSTEAFF.

The chain recombines TRBV2 with TRBJ2-7, with 14 positions matching TRBD2. Germline assignment: CDR1 SNHLY and CDR2 FYNNEI. The CDR3 totals 15 residues. Losses at the gene ends were 6 bases for V and 9 bases for J; bases not matched to a gene: 10. CDR3 amino acids: CASSPGTSGSGAQYF. The DNA for the CDR3 is TGTGCCAGCAGCCCCGGGACTAGCGGGAGTGGTGCGCAGTACTTC.

The chain recombines TRBV5-6 with TRBJ1-3, with D unclear. CDR1 and CDR2 (germline): SGHDT, YYEEEE. Trimming took off 2 bases at V and 0 bases at J, with 18 bases between the two ends. The CDR3 runs to 18 residues. CDR3 in amino acids: CASSLLGRTTFSGNTIYF. As DNA, the CDR3 is TGTGCCAGCAGCTTATTAGGACGGACTACCTTCTCTGGAAACACCATATATTTT.

J is TRBJ2-2 and V is TRBV19; 8 positions agree with TRBD2. The germline V gene has CDR1 LNHDA and CDR2 SQIVND (reference sequence). V was clipped by 3 bases and J by 1 base; unmatched bases: 4. The CDR3 runs to 16 residues. CDR3 loop: CASSIPLAVNTGELFF. The CDR3 DNA sequence: TGTGCCAGTAGTATCCCACTAGCGGTGAACACCGGGGAGCTGTTTTTT.

The rearrangement uses TRBV10-3 and TRBJ2-7, with 9 bases fitting TRBD1. With V trimmed by 10 bases and J by 3 bases, 10 bases remained unmatched. Germline V gene data show CDR1 as ENHRY and CDR2 as SYGVKD. This CDR3 is 14 amino acids long. The CDR3 loop is CANNSRDRDYEQYF. The CDR3 DNA follows: TGTGCCAATAATTCCCGGGACAGGGACTACGAGCAGTACTTC.

The CDR3 loop is CASSSERAFF. The DNA of the CDR3 is TGTGCCAGCAGTTCCGAGCGGGCTTTCTTT. This chain joins TRBV6-6 and TRBJ1-1; the D is unclear. The CDR3 runs 10 residues. The V gene's germline CDR1 is MNHNY and CDR2 SVGAGI (reference sequence). Between the trimmed V and J ends, which lost 4 bases and 11 bases, there was a span of 8 bases.

The rearrangement uses TRBV12-5 and TRBJ2-3, with 14 bases lining up with TRBD2. J lost 3 bases, V lost 0 bases, and 14 bases had no gene match. The CDR3 covers 21 residues. Germline V gives CDR1 LGHNT, CDR2 FRNRAP. The CDR3 bases are TGTGCTAGTGGTTTGGTACCTTCGACTAGCGGGAGGGCCTGGGGAACAGATACGCAGTATTTT. It translates to CASGLVPSTSGRAWGTDTQYF.

V and J are TRBV6-2 or TRBV6-3 and TRBJ2-3; D is unclear. Germline assignment: CDR1 MNHEY and CDR2 SVGEGT. The CDR3 length is 14 residues. The V end was cut by 0 bases, the J end by 5 bases, with 9 bases between. The CDR3 protein is CASSYSRLIDTQYF. The CDR3, as DNA: TGTGCCAGCAGTTACTCGAGGCTTATAGATACGCAGTATTTT.

V usage is TRBV15 and J usage is TRBJ1-5, with unresolved D. The V and J ends lost 1 base and 7 bases respectively, with 14 bases between them. The germline CDR1 and CDR2 sequences are LNHNV and YYDKDF (reference sequence). The CDR3 runs 15 residues. The CDR3 nucleotides are TGTGCCACCAGCAGAGTGGGGTCCCGCGGGCAGCCCCAGCATTTT. This sequence encodes CATSRVGSRGQPQHF.

V usage is TRBV7-9 and J usage is TRBJ2-7; TRBD1 matches at 10 bases. J was trimmed by 5 bases and V by 8 bases; bases with no gene match: 6. The length of the CDR3 is 13 residues. In germline, CDR1 is SEHNR, CDR2 FQNEAQ (reference sequence). CDR3 nucleotide sequence: TGTGCCAGCGAGGGGACAGGGGACGACGAGCAGTACTTC. This sequence encodes CASEGTGDDEQYF.

This clone was seen just once. This chain connects TRBV6-5 to TRBJ1-2; TRBD1 matches 7 bases. The J segment lost 1 base and the V segment lost 6 bases, leaving 5 bases of the junction unmatched. The germline V gene has CDR1 MNHEY and CDR2 SVGAGI. CDR3 size: 14 residues. CDR3 sequence reads: CASRETGSNYGYTF. The CDR3, as DNA: TGTGCCAGCAGGGAGACAGGGAGTAACTATGGCTACACCTTC.

CDR3 amino acids: CASTSGGVIQPQHF. The CDR3 bases are TGTGCCAGCACCTCGGGAGGGGTAATTCAGCCCCAGCATTTT. The chain employs TRBV7-2 and TRBJ1-5; possible D gene TRBD1, 5 bases. V shed 7 bases and J shed 6 bases, with 16 bases lying between them. The germline gives CDR1 SGHTA, CDR2 FQGNSA. The CDR3 is made up of 14 amino acids.